These T cell receptor beta chains were read from a single sample in a study of blood T cell repertoires in COVID-19. Clones were read by immunoSEQ multiplex PCR, and TCRdb kept only the in-frame ones, dropping some. The top ten clones hold roughly 1.8% of a sample with about 90,000 clones, 90% to 95% of them seen once. Sequenced input: peripheral blood. The receptors shown here come from a human donor with active COVID-19. The donor label of this sample is uncertain. The CDR3 runs from the conserved cysteine through the conserved F or W. The D gene is left open where the match is weak. Expanded clones get a size class; other rows say once, few or many, or leave the size out.

clone_size j_call v_call d_call cdr3_nt cdr3_aa
NA TRBJ2-7 TRBV5-1 TRBD2 TGCGCCAGCAGCCCGGGACTAGCGGGGGGGCCAATGTCCTACGAGCAGTACTTC CASSPGLAGGPMSYEQYF
NA TRBJ2-1 TRBV5-1 TRBD2 TGCGCCAGCAGCAAACTAACTAGCGGGGGGGCCAATGAGCAGTTCTTC CASSKLTSGGANEQFF
NA TRBJ2-7 TRBV11-2 TRBD2 TGTGCCAGCAGCTTAGGGGGGGGTAGGTCCTACGAGCAGTACTTC CASSLGGGRSYEQYF
NA TRBJ2-3 TRBV4-3 TRBD1 TGCGCCAGCAGCCAGGGGACAGAGGGTACGCAGTATTTT CASSQGTEGTQYF
NA TRBJ1-4 TRBV6-2/TRBV6-3 TRBD1 TGTGCCAGCAGTTACTCGGCAGGGGGTAATGAAAAACTGTTTTTT CASSYSAGGNEKLFF
NA TRBJ2-1 TRBV7-8 NA TGTGCCAGCAGCTTAGGGCCTGTGAGTCAGGGGCAGTTCTTC CASSLGPVSQGQFF
NA TRBJ1-6 TRBV15 TRBD1 TGTGCCACCAGCAGAGCGGACAGGGTATATTCACCCCTCCACTTT CATSRADRVYSPLHF
NA TRBJ1-1 TRBV5-6 NA TGTGCCAGCAGCCCTCTTAGGCGCCTAACGGGCACTGAAGCTTTCTTT CASSPLRRLTGTEAFF
few TRBJ2-1 TRBV5-3 NA TGTGCCAGAAGCTTGCGATCTTGGGCCAAAGGGGGGCAGTTCTTC CARSLRSWAKGGQFF
NA TRBJ1-2 TRBV7-9 TRBD1 TGTGCCAGCAGCCGGACAGGGGTGGGCTATGGCTACACCTTC CASSRTGVGYGYTF
NA TRBJ1-2 TRBV25-1 NA TGTGCCAGCAGTGAGGGAGGGCGAAGTGGCTACACCTTC CASSEGGRSGYTF
NA TRBJ2-3 TRBV28 TRBD2 TGTGCCAGCAGTCTAGCGGGGGAAAACACAGATACGCAGTATTTT CASSLAGENTDTQYF
NA TRBJ2-1 TRBV18 TRBD1 TGTGCCAGCTCACTCGGGACAGACAATGAGCAGTTCTTC CASSLGTDNEQFF
NA TRBJ1-1 TRBV3-1/TRBV3-2 NA TGTGCCAGCAGCCAACTAGGGGCGAACACTGAAGCTTTCTTT CASSQLGANTEAFF
NA TRBJ1-1 TRBV10-2 NA TGCGCCAGCAGTGAGGCACCGGGACTAATGAACACTGAAGCTTTCTTT CASSEAPGLMNTEAFF
NA TRBJ2-3 TRBV19 NA TGTGCCAGTAGTACGGGTTTCCCTTTAGGGAGAACAGATACGCAGTATTTT CASSTGFPLGRTDTQYF
few TRBJ1-2 TRBV7-9 TRBD1 TGTGCCAGCAGCTCCGACAGGGATGGCTACACCTTC CASSSDRDGYTF
NA TRBJ1-1 TRBV5-1 NA TGCGCCAGCAGCTTGGCACAGATGAACACTGAAGCTTTCTTT CASSLAQMNTEAFF
NA TRBJ2-3 TRBV19 NA TGTGCCAGTAGCCGAAGAAGAGAGGTTGGAGATACGCAGTATTTT CASSRRREVGDTQYF
NA TRBJ1-2 TRBV5-1 TRBD1 TGCGCCAGCAGCTTGGGACAGGGGCGAAACTATGGCTACACCTTC CASSLGQGRNYGYTF
NA TRBJ2-3 TRBV7-7 NA TGTGCCAGCAGCTTAGGGGCGGGGGCCGGGGGAGATACGCAGTATTTT CASSLGAGAGGDTQYF
NA TRBJ2-4 TRBV6-5 NA TGTGCCAGCAGTTACTCGAGAGGTTTAGCCAAAAACATTCAGTACTTC CASSYSRGLAKNIQYF
NA TRBJ2-1 TRBV7-8 TRBD2 TGTGCCAGCAGCTTAGTCGGGCAACTAGCGGGGGCTCCGGACCCTAACAATGAGCAGTTCTTC CASSLVGQLAGAPDPNNEQFF
NA TRBJ2-7 TRBV7-9 TRBD1 TGTGCCAACAGCTCGGGACAGGGGGCTTACGAGCAGTACTTC CANSSGQGAYEQYF
once TRBJ2-2 TRBV19 NA TGTGCCAGTATCCCCCTACCGCGGCGGAGCACCGGGGAGCTGTTTTTT CASIPLPRRSTGELFF
NA TRBJ2-5 TRBV7-2 TRBD1 TGTGCCAGCAGCTCCAGGAGGACAGGGAGAGAGACCCAGTACTTC CASSSRRTGRETQYF
NA TRBJ2-7 TRBV6-5 NA TGTGCCAGCAGGTTTAGACAGTTCACCTACGAGCAGTACTTC CASRFRQFTYEQYF
NA TRBJ1-5 TRBV2 NA TGTGCCAGCAGTGGACACCGAAGCAATCAGCCCCAGCATTTT CASSGHRSNQPQHF
NA TRBJ1-5 TRBV28 TRBD1 TGTGCCAGCAGTTTATACCAAATAGGGACAGGGGGAAATCAGCCCCAGCATTTT CASSLYQIGTGGNQPQHF